This T cell receptor beta chain is from a study of control samples from healthy donors and cancer patients. Sequencing used immunoSEQ multiplex PCR; TCRdb keeps in-frame clones, though not all of them. The sample contains some 120,000 clones, 88% of which appear only once. Trimming took off 0 bases at V and 2 bases at J, with 8 bases between the two ends. CDR1 is MNHEY, CDR2 SMNVEV, per germline (reference sequence). This CDR3 region has 14 residues. The chain combines TRBV27 with TRBJ2-7; D is perhaps TRBD1 (5 bases). The receptor was derived from a woman between 65 and 79 years old in good health. Specimen: blood. Here the CDR3 DNA reads TGTGCCAGCAGTTTATCGGACATGACCTACGAGCAGTACTTC. Amino acid sequence: CASSLSDMTYEQYF.